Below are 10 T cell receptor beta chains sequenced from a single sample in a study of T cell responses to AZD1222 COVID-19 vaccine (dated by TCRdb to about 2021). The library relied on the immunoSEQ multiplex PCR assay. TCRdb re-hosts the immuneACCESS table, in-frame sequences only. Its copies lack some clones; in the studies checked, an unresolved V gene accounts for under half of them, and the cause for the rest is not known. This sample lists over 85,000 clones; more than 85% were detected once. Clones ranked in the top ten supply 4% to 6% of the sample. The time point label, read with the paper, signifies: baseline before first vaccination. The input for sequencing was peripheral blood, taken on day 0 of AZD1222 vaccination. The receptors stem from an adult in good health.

The CDR3 protein is CASSQARTHTPLHF. The CDR3 DNA reads TGTGCCAGCAGCCAAGCGAGGACGCATACACCCCTCCACTTT. The rearrangement joins TRBV3-1 (or the pseudogene TRBV3-2) to TRBJ1-6; D is uncertain. The CDR3 spans 14 residues. Germline-derived CDR1 and CDR2 are LGHDT and YNNKEL (reference sequence). Trimming removed 1 base at V and 11 bases at J, with 12 bases between.

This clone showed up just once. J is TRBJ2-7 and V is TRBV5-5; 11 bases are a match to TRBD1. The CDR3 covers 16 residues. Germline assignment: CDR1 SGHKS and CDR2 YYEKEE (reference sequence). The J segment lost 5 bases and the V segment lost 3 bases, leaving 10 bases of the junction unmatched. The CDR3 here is CASSSGQGGLRDEQYF. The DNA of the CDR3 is TGTGCCAGCAGCTCGGGACAGGGGGGACTAAGAGACGAGCAGTACTTC.

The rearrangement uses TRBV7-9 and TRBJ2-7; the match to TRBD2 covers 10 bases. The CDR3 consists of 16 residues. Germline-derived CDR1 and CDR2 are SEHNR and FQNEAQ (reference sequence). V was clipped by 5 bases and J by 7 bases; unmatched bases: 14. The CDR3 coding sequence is TGTGCCAGCAGCCAACAGGTCAGCGGGGGGGCCGGTGAGCAGTACTTC. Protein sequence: CASSQQVSGGAGEQYF.

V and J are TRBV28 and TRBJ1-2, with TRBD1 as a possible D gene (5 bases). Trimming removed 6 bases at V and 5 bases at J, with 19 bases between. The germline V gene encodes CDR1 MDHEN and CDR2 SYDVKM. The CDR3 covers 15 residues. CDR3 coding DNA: TGTGCCAGCAGCCTGGGACGATCAGAAAGATATGGCTACACCTTC. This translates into CASSLGRSERYGYTF.

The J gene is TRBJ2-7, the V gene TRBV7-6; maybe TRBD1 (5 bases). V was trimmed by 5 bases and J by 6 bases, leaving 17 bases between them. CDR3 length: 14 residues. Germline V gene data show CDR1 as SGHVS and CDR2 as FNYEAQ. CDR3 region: CASSKIGSQGEQYF. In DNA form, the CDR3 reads TGTGCCAGCAGCAAGATAGGGTCTCAGGGCGAGCAGTACTTC.

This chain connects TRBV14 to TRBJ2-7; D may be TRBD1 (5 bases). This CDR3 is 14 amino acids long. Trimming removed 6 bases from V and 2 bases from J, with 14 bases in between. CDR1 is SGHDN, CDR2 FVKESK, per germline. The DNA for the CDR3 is TGTGCCAGCAGTAGCTTCCTAGGGGCCTACGAGCAGTACTTC. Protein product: CASSSFLGAYEQYF.

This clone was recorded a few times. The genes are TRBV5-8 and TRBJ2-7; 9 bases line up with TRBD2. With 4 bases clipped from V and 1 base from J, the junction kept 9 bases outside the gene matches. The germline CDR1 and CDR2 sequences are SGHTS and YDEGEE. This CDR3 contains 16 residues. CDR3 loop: CASSVVGGRASYEQYF. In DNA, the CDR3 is TGTGCCAGCAGCGTGGTCGGCGGGAGGGCATCCTACGAGCAGTACTTC.

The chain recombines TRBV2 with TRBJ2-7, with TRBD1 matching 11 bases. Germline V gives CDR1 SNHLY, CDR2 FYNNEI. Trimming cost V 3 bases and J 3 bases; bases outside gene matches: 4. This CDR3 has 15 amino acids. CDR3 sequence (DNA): TGTGCCAGCAGTGATGGGGACAGGGGGATCTACGAGCAGTACTTC. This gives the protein CASSDGDRGIYEQYF.

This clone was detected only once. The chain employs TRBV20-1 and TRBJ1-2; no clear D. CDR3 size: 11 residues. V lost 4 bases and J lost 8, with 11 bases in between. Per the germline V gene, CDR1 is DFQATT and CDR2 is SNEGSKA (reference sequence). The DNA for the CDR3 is TGCAGTGCTAAGTACGTGGAGGGCTACACCTTC. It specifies CSAKYVEGYTF.

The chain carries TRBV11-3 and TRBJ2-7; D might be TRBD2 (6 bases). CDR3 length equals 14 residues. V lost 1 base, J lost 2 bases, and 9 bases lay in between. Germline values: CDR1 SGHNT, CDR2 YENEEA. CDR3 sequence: CASSLAAGPYEQYF. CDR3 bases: TGTGCCAGCAGCTTAGCTGCGGGGCCCTACGAGCAGTACTTC.